Given below is one T cell receptor beta chain in context. Antigen specificity is unknown. Germline V lookup: CDR1 LGHNA, CDR2 YNFKEQ. CDR3 length: 18 residues. The V gene end was trimmed by 0 bases and the J gene end by 2 bases; junction bases not matched to a gene: 6. Unique molecular identifiers were present in the TCR beta cDNA libraries. Yield was roughly 500,000 cDNA molecules from around 1 to 10 million T cells. Each CDR3 protein is one row after TCRdb ran MiXCR on the PCR reads. Found here are more than 500,000 distinct CDR3 sequences, 30% to 40% of them singletons; the top ten hold under 7%. This sample stems from a study of post-analysis software for immune sequencing data. About the study: Recorded disease courses covered relapsing-remitting, secondary progressive and progressive-relapsing multiple sclerosis. Some patients had no subtype annotation.

Study observations and caveats: Normalized Chao1 diversity was significantly reduced in patients versus controls. Relative to controls, patients had a few TRBV segments at higher frequency, with TRBV5-6, TRBV5-1 and TRBV20-1 among these.

This chain uses TRBV4-2 with TRBJ2-3, with 12 positions matching TRBD2. This sequence originates from a girl aged 2-17 years with multiple sclerosis. Material for sequencing was blood. The CDR3 bases are TGTGCCAGCAGCCAAGAGCCTAGCGGGGGGGACTTCACAGATACGCAGTATTTT. Its protein product is CASSQEPSGGDFTDTQYF.